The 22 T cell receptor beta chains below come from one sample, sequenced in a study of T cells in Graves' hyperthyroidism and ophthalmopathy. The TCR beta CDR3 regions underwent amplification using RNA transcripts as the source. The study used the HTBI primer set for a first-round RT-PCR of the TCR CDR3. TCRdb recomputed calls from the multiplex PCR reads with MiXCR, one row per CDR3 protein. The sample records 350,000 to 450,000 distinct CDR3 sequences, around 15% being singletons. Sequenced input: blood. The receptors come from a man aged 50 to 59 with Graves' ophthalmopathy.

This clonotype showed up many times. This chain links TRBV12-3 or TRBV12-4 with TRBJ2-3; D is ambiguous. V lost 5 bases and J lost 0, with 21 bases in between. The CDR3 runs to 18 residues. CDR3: CASSRIGGPVGSTDTQYF. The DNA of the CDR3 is TGTGCCAGCAGTAGAATAGGCGGACCTGTGGGTAGCACAGATACGCAGTATTTT.

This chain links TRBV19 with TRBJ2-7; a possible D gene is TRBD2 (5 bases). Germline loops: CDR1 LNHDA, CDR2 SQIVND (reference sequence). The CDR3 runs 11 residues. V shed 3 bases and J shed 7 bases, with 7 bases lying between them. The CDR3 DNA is TGTGCCAGTAGTATTTCGGGAGAGCAGTACTTC. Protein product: CASSISGEQYF.

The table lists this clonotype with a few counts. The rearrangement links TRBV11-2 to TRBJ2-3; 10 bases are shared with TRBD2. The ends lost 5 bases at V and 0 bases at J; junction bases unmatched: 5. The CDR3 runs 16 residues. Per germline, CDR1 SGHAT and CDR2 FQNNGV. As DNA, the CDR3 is TGTGCCAGCAGCCCCGGACTAGCGGTTAGCACAGATACGCAGTATTTT. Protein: CASSPGLAVSTDTQYF.

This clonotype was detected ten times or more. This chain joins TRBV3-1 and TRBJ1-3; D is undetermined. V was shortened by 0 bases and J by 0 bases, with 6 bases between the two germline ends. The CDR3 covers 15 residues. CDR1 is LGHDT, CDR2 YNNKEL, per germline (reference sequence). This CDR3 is CASSQERLSGNTIYF. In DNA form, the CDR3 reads TGTGCCAGCAGCCAAGAGAGACTCTCTGGAAACACCATATATTTT.

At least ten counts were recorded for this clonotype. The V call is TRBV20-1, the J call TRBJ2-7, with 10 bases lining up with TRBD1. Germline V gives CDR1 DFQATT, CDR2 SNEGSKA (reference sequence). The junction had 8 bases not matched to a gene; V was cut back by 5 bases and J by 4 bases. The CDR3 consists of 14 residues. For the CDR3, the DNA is TGCAGTGCTCCCCGACAGGGGGCTGGGTACGAGCAGTACTTC. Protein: CSAPRQGAGYEQYF.

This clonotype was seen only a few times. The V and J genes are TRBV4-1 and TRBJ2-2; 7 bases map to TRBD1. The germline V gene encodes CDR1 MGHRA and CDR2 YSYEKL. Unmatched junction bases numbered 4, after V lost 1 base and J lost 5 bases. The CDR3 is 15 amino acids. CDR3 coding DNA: TGCGCCAGCAGCCAAGTAGGGACAGCTACCGGGGAGCTGTTTTTT. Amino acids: CASSQVGTATGELFF.

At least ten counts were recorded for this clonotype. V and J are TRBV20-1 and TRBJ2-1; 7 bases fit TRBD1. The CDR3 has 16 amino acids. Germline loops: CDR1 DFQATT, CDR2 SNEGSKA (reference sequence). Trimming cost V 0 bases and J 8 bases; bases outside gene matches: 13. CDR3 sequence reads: CSAREDARGIIHEQFF. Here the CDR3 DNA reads TGCAGTGCTAGAGAGGATGCCAGGGGGATAATCCATGAGCAGTTCTTC.

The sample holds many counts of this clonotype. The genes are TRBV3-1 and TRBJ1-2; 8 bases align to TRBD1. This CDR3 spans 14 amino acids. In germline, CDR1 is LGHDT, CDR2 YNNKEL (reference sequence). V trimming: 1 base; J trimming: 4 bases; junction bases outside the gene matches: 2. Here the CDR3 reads CASSQGQGAYGYTF. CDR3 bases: TGTGCCAGCAGCCAAGGGCAGGGGGCCTATGGCTACACCTTC.

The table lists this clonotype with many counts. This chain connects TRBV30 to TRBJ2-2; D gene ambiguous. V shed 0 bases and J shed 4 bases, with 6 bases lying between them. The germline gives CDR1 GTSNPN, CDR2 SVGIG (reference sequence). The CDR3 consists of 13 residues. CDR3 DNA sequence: TGTGCCTGGAGTGTACTGACCACCGGGGAGCTGTTTTTT. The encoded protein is CAWSVLTTGELFF.

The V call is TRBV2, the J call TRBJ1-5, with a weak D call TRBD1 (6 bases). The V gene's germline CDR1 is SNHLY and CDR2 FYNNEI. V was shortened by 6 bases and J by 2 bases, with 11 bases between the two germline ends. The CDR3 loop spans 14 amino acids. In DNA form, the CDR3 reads TGTGCCAGCAGCCCAAGGGGGGGCAATCAGCCCCAGCATTTT. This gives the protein CASSPRGGNQPQHF.

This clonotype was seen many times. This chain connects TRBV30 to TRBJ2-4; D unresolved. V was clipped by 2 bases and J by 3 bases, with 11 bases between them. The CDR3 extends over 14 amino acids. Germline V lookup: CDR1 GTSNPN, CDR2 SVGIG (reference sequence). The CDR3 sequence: CAWSRWFDKNIQYF. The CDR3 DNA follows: TGTGCCTGGAGTCGGTGGTTTGACAAAAACATTCAGTACTTC.

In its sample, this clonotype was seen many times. In nucleotides, the CDR3 is TGTGCCAGCAGTCGGGGACTCGGATATGGCTACACCTTC. Translation: CASSRGLGYGYTF. The rearrangement links TRBV6-1 to TRBJ1-2, with D tentatively TRBD1 (5 bases). The germline V and J ends were trimmed by 5 bases and 5 bases, with 12 bases remaining between them. This CDR3 has 13 residues. CDR1 is MNHNS, CDR2 SASEGT, per germline.

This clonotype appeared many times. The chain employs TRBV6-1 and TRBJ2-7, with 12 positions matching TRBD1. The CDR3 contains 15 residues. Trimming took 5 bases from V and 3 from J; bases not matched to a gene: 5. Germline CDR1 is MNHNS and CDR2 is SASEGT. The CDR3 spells CASSLGQGALYEQYF. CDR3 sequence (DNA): TGTGCCAGCAGTCTGGGACAGGGGGCCCTCTACGAGCAGTACTTC.

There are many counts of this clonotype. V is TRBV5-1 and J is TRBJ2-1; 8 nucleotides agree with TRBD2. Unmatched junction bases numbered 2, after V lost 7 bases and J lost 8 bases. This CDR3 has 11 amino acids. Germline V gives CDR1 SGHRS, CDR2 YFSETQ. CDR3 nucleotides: TGCGCCAGCTACGGGAGGGATGAGCAGTTCTTC. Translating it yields CASYGRDEQFF.

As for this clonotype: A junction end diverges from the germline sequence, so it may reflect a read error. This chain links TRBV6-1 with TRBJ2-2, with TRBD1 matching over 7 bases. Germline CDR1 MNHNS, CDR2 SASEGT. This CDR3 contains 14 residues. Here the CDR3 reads CASSRQGLTVELFF. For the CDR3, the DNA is TGTGCCAGCAGTAGACAGGGTCTGACCGTGGAGCTGTTTTTT.

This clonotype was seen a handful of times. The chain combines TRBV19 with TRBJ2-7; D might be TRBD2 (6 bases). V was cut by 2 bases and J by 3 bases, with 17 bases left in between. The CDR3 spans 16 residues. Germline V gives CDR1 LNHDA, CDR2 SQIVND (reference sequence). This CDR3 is CASSILEGAGRYEQYF. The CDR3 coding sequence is TGTGCCAGTAGTATATTAGAGGGAGCGGGTCGCTACGAGCAGTACTTC.

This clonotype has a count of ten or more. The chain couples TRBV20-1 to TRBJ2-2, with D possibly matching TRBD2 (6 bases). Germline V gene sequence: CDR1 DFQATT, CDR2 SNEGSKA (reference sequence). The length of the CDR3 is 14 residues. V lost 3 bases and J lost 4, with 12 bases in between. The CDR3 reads CSARRDVGTGELFF. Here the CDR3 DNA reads TGCAGTGCTAGGCGGGACGTTGGCACCGGGGAGCTGTTTTTT.

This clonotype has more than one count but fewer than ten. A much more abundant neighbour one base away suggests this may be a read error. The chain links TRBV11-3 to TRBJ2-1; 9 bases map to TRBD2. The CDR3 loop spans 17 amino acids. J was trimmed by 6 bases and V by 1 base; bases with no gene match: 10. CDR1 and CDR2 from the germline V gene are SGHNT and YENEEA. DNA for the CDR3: TGTGCCAGCAGCTTAGTACGCGGGAGGGTTCGGTGCAATGAGCAGTTCTTC. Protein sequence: CASSLVRGRVRCNEQFF. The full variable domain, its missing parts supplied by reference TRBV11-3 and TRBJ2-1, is EAGVVQSPRYKIIEKKQPVAFWCNPISGHNTLYWYLQNLGQGPELLIRYENEEAVDDSQLPKDRFSAERLKGVDSTLKIQPAELGDSAVYLCASSLVRGRVRCNEQFFGPGTRLTVL.

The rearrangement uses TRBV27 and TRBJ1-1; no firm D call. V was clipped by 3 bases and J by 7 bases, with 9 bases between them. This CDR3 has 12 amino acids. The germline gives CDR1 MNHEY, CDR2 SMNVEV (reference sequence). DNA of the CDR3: TGTGCCAGCAGTTTTCCGGACGGTGAAGCTTTCTTT. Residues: CASSFPDGEAFF.

The CDR3 loop is CASSHIGQGSGNTIYF. The CDR3, as DNA: TGTGCCAGCTCACACATAGGACAGGGATCTGGAAACACCATATATTTT. The chain links TRBV18 to TRBJ1-3; 8 bases match TRBD1. In germline, CDR1 is KGHSH, CDR2 LQKENI. V was clipped by 4 bases and J by 1 base; unmatched bases: 6. The CDR3 loop spans 16 amino acids.

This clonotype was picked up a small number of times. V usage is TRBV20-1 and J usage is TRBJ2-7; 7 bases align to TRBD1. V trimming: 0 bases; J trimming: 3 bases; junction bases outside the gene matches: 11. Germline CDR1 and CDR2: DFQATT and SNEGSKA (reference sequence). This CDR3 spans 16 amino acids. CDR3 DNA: TGCAGTGCTAGAGAAGTCCCCCGGCGACAGGGCTACGAGCAGTACTTC. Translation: CSAREVPRRQGYEQYF.

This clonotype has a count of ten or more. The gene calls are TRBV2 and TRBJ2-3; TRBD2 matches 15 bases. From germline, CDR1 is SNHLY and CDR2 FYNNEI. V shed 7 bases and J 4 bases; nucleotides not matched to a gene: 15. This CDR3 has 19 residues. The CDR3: CASTPPPRTSGRAADTQYF. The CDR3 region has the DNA TGTGCCAGCACCCCACCCCCACGGACTAGCGGGAGGGCCGCAGATACGCAGTATTTT.